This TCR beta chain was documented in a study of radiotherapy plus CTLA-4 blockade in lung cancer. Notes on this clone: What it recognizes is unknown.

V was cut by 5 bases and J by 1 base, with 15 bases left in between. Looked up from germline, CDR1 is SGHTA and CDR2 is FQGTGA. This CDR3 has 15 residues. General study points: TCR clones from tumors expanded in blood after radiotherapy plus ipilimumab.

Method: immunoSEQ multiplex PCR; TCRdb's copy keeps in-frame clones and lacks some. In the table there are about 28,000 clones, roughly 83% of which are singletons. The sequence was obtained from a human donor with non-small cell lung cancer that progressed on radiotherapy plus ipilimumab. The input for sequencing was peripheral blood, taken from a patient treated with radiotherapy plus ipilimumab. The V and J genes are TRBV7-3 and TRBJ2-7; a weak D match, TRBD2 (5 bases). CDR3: CASSITGKGSYEQYF. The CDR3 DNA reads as TGTGCCAGCAGCATCACGGGGAAGGGATCCTACGAGCAGTACTTC. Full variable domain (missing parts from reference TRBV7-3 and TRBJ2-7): GAGVSQTPSNKVTEKGKYVELRCDPISGHTALYWYRQSLGQGPEFLIYFQGTGAADDSGLPNDRFFAVRPEGSVSTLKIQRTERGDSAVYLCASSITGKGSYEQYFGPGTRLTVT.